This T cell receptor (beta chain) was captured in a study of blood T cell repertoires in COVID-19. Across the study: Acute-phase and convalescent COVID-19 samples originated in the United States, Italy and Spain. Nucleic acid was either cDNA or gDNA, and it came from T cells, B-cell-depleted T cells, or PBMCs.

As originally analysed: Reference gene primer amplification yielded estimated nucleated cell counts. Only in-frame clones appear in the TCRdb table, and some are missing; sequencing was by immunoSEQ multiplex PCR. That table is the source of V, J and clone size, and D and trimming were worked out from the DNA. The sample comprises roughly 130,000 clones, roughly nine tenths of which are singletons, and 4% to 5% rests with the top ten. Enrolment of Seattle patients took place during active infection, and they were followed longitudinally. This CDR3 spans 14 amino acids. Deletions cut 1 base from V and 5 bases from J, with 9 bases between. Per germline, CDR1 SGHTA and CDR2 FQGNSA. In this sample, this clone turned up once.

The sequenced sample consisted of peripheral blood. The genes are TRBV7-2 and TRBJ2-1; D is unclear. The sequence derives from a man between 60 and 75 years old with COVID-19, enrolled during active disease. CDR3 loop: CASSLGPHDNEQFF. CDR3 DNA sequence: TGTGCCAGCAGCTTAGGGCCCCACGACAATGAGCAGTTCTTC.